The rows below give T cell receptor beta chains drawn from one sample of a study of T-cell memory formation after mild COVID-19. One entry per CDR3 protein results from TCRdb running MiXCR on the 5' RACE reads. Here the sample spans about 620,000 distinct CDR3 sequences, more than 15% being singletons. Sequenced sample: PBMCs or a T cell subset sorted from them (not recorded which). The receptors come from an adult woman who had mild COVID-19 (a few samples of this study predate the infection). Cell type and time point are not known. Both conserved end residues are part of each CDR3. Fields, in order: CDR3 protein, CDR3 DNA, V gene, J gene, clone size, D gene. A D gene is named only where the DNA matches it firmly. For some rows the clone size is stated as once, few or many, or as a class when expanded; others skip it.

CASSIAGILPGANVLTF	TGTGCCAGTAGTATAGCAGGGATCCTCCCTGGGGCCAACGTCCTGACTTTC	TRBV19	TRBJ2-6	few	-
CASSDQTGTGIYGYTF	TGTGCCAGCAGCGACCAAACTGGGACAGGGATTTATGGCTACACCTTC	TRBV9	TRBJ1-2	-	TRBD1
CASSDRRGPNTEAFF	TGTGCCAGCAGCGACCGCAGGGGGCCGAACACTGAAGCTTTCTTT	TRBV2	TRBJ1-1	-	TRBD1
CASSLARPGQGQSGWGPNEQFF	TGTGCCAGCAGCTTGGCCCGCCCGGGACAGGGGCAATCAGGATGGGGCCCCAATGAGCAGTTCTTC	TRBV7-6	TRBJ2-1	-	TRBD1
CSVEKTNTEAFF	TGCAGCGTTGAGAAGACGAACACTGAAGCTTTCTTT	TRBV29-1	TRBJ1-1	-	-
CASSVVGTYTGELFF	TGTGCCAGCAGCGTAGTAGGGACTTACACCGGGGAGCTGTTTTTT	TRBV9	TRBJ2-2	-	-
CASSLAKQWQETQYF	TGTGCCAGCAGCTTAGCGAAGCAATGGCAAGAGACCCAGTACTTC	TRBV7-9	TRBJ2-5	-	-
CASSPQGHRGEKLFF	TGTGCCAGCAGCCCTCAGGGACATCGAGGTGAAAAACTGTTTTTT	TRBV7-9	TRBJ1-4	-	-
CTAGGLRGSYGYTF	TGCACCGCGGGGGGACTGCGGGGGAGCTATGGCTACACCTTC	TRBV20-1	TRBJ1-2	-	-
CSVRLYSNYEQYF	TGCAGCGTTCGTTTGTACAGCAACTACGAGCAGTACTTC	TRBV29-1	TRBJ2-7	-	-
CASSLDVGTPVGEQFF	TGTGCCAGCAGCTTGGACGTCGGCACCCCCGTCGGTGAGCAGTTCTTC	TRBV5-6	TRBJ2-1	-	-
CASSDGQLNQPQHF	TGTGCCAGCAGTGACGGACAGCTCAATCAGCCCCAGCATTTT	TRBV6-2/TRBV6-3	TRBJ1-5	-	-